This TCR beta chain came from a study of CD8+ T cells in alopecia areata. Study-wide results and limits: Scalp lesions, especially in alopecia totalis/universalis, had higher clonality than normal scalp.

Reverse transcription of extracted RNA yielded cDNA, which provided the sequencing template. Profiled with immunoSEQ multiplex PCR; TCRdb holds only in-frame clones, not every one. Of roughly 150,000 clones in the sample, about 60% were seen once. As for this clone: Its target is unknown.

The germline V and J ends were trimmed by 4 bases and 7 bases, with 18 bases remaining between them. The germline V gene has CDR1 SGHRS and CDR2 YFSETQ. The CDR3 is 15 residues long. This TCR was sampled from a human donor in good health. The genes are TRBV5-1 and TRBJ2-1, with D tentatively TRBD2 (6 bases). The sequenced material came from CD4+ T cells sorted from blood. Written as DNA, the CDR3 is TGCGCCAGCAGCCCTGGGCCCTCCGGGGGTAATGAGCAGTTCTTC. Translating it yields CASSPGPSGGNEQFF.